Below, 5 T cell receptor beta chains from the same sample are listed, as sequenced in a study of CXCR3-negative and CXCR3-positive naive CD8 T cells. Study results and limitations: TRB CDR3s were more hydrophobic in CXCR3-positive than in CXCR3-negative naive cells.

Their recognized antigens are unknown. Libraries were UMI-labeled 5' RACE TRB cDNA. TCRdb reprocessed the 5' RACE reads, keeping one entry per CDR3 protein, no DNA. The sample table sets out under 85,000 distinct CDR3 sequences. Sequenced material: naive CXCR3+ CD8+ T cells from blood. Specified subset: CD45RO-CCR7+CD27+CD95- naive CD8+ T cells expressing CXCR3 (TNR3+). These receptors all stem from a human donor in good health. Some clones in this sample may be carry-over from other donors' samples.

The rearrangement uses TRBV7-2 and TRBJ2-1; without DNA, the TCRdb call of TRBD2 cannot be checked. CDR1 and CDR2 (germline): SGHTA, FQGNSA. The CDR3 is 17 amino acids. CDR3 sequence: CASSPLPISLGYNEQFF.

The chain couples TRBV29-1 to TRBJ2-2; as DNA is missing, the TRBD2 call by TCRdb cannot be tested. The CDR3 consists of 14 residues. CDR1 and CDR2 (germline): SQVTM, ANQGSEA. The CDR3 protein is CSVSGTRPPGELFF.

The chain links TRBV11-1 to TRBJ2-2; the D call from TCRdb, TRBD2, cannot be confirmed without DNA. The CDR3 runs to 19 residues. Germline V gene lookup returns CDR1 SGHAT and CDR2 FQDESV (reference sequence). The CDR3 loop is CASSLPYGLAGAVAGELFF.

The gene calls are TRBV12-3 or TRBV12-4 and TRBJ2-7; TCRdb gives TRBD1 as the D gene, but with no DNA this cannot be confirmed. The CDR3 totals 13 residues. CDR3 in amino acids: CASSPPSTYEQYF.

CDR3 residues: CASSDPSGFLYEQYF. This sequence joins TRBV7-8 and TRBJ2-7; TCRdb lists TRBD2, though no DNA is available to test this call. CDR1 is SGHVS and CDR2 is FQNEAQ in the germline V gene. CDR3 length: 15 amino acids. The entire variable domain, with the rest obtained from reference TRBV7-8 and TRBJ2-7, is as follows: GAGVSQSPRYKVAKRGQDVALRCDPISGHVSLFWYQQALGQGPEFLTYFQNEAQLDKSGLPSDRFFAERPEGSVSTLKIQRTQQEDSAVYLCASSDPSGFLYEQYFGPGTRLTVT.